This T cell receptor (beta chain) was obtained from a study of Ad26.COV2.S vaccination and SARS-CoV-2 variants. As for the study in general: Once, or twice with 56 days between doses, Ad26.COV2.S was given intramuscularly.

Treatment: roughly 20 received Ad26.COV2.S at low or high dose, single or two shots; 5 received placebo; per-sample allocation not given. Sampling happened 63 days after the first vaccine or placebo injection. This clone has just one count. Libraries were prepared by immunoSEQ multiplex PCR; TCRdb keeps only in-frame clonotypes and omits some of them. The sample carries almost 400,000 clones, 89% recorded once. The input for sequencing was peripheral blood, taken in a trial of Ad26.COV2.S vaccine versus placebo. This clonotype was obtained from a person between 18 and 65 years old who received the Ad26.COV2.S COVID-19 vaccine or a placebo.

Here the CDR3 reads CASSRGTGPNTEAFF. DNA for the CDR3: TGTGCCAGCAGCCGAGGGACAGGGCCGAACACTGAAGCTTTCTTT. This rearrangement joins TRBV11-2 to TRBJ1-1, with 9 bases lining up with TRBD1. This CDR3 spans 15 amino acids. The germline V gene encodes CDR1 SGHAT and CDR2 FQNNGV. V lost 5 bases and J lost 1; bases outside the gene matches: 5.